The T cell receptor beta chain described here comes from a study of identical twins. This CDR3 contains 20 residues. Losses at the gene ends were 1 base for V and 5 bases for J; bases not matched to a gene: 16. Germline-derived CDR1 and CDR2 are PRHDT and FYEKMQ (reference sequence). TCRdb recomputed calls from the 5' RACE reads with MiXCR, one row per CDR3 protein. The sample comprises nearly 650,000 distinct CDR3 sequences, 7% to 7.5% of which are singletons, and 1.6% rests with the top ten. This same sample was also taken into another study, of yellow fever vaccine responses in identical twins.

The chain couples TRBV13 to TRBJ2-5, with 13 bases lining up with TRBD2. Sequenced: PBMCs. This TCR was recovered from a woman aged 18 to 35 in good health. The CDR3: CASSLATGTSGTRSGETQYF. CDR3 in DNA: TGTGCCAGCAGCTTAGCGACCGGGACTAGCGGGACGCGGTCGGGGGAGACCCAGTACTTC.